These 32 T cell receptor beta chains came from one sample sequenced in a study of T-cell memory formation after mild COVID-19. TCRdb passed the 5' RACE reads through MiXCR, listing each CDR3 protein once. The sample includes about 430,000 distinct CDR3 sequences, around 24% of them seen just once. Material: PBMCs or a T cell subset sorted from them (not recorded which). The receptor set was obtained from an adult woman who had mild COVID-19 (a few samples of this study predate the infection). Cell type and time point are not known.

V is TRBV6-5 and J is TRBJ2-2; D not resolved. Germline V gives CDR1 MNHEY, CDR2 SVGAGI. The CDR3 loop spans 15 amino acids. V was pared by 2 bases and J by 0 bases, with 7 bases between. The CDR3 DNA sequence: TGTGCCAGCAGTTACATCCGACCGAACACCGGGGAGCTGTTTTTT. Residues: CASSYIRPNTGELFF.

This clonotype was counted between two and nine times. The J gene is TRBJ2-3, the V gene TRBV7-8; D gene unclear. Trimming stripped 8 bases from V and 4 bases from J, with 19 bases between. The CDR3 loop spans 15 amino acids. Germline-derived CDR1 and CDR2 are SGHVS and FQNEAQ. The DNA for the CDR3 is TGTGCCAGCCAGGCCTTCGGTATAGTTCCAGATACGCAGTATTTT. It translates to CASQAFGIVPDTQYF.

This clonotype was seen more than once but under ten times. V gene TRBV20-1 combines with J gene TRBJ1-3; no definite D call. Trimming left V 2 bases short and J 4 bases short, with 9 bases between. The CDR3 sequence is 13 residues long. Germline loops: CDR1 DFQATT, CDR2 SNEGSKA (reference sequence). The CDR3 here is CSARSGPGNTIYF. The CDR3 nucleotides read TGCAGTGCTAGATCAGGCCCCGGAAACACCATATATTTT.

The chain couples TRBV14 to TRBJ2-2, with D uncertain. The V and J ends lost 1 base and 11 bases respectively, with 14 bases between them. The germline V gene has CDR1 SGHDN and CDR2 FVKESK. This CDR3 comprises 14 residues. The CDR3 DNA is TGTGCCAGCAGCCAAGCCTACGGTGGTCCTGAGCTGTTTTTT. This codes for CASSQAYGGPELFF. Filled out from reference TRBV14 and TRBJ2-2, the complete variable domain reads EAGVTQFPSHSVIEKGQTVTLRCDPISGHDNLYWYRRVMGKEIKFLLHFVKESKQDESGMPNNRFLAERTGGTYSTLKVQPAELEDSGVYFCASSQAYGGPELFFGEGSRLTVL.

The chain links TRBV29-1 to TRBJ1-1; possible D gene TRBD1, 5 bases. Germline CDR1 is SQVTM and CDR2 is ANQGSEA. Trimming left V 5 bases short and J 0 bases short, with 10 bases between. The CDR3 is 13 amino acids. CDR3 nucleotides: TGCAGCGTTAAGGGGCGGGTGAACACTGAAGCTTTCTTT. Translation: CSVKGRVNTEAFF.

This clonotype was recorded once. The chain is built from TRBV29-1 and TRBJ1-2; no firm D call. V shed 3 bases and J shed 4 bases, with 6 bases lying between them. CDR1 and CDR2 (germline): SQVTM, ANQGSEA. This CDR3 has 11 residues. The CDR3 is CSVDKGYGYTF. CDR3 sequence (DNA): TGCAGCGTTGATAAAGGCTATGGCTACACCTTC.

J is TRBJ2-7 and V is TRBV3-1; 10 bases are a match to TRBD1. Germline assignment: CDR1 LGHDT and CDR2 YNNKEL (reference sequence). After removal of 4 bases from V and 4 bases from J, the junction contained 7 bases not matched to a gene. This CDR3 region has 15 residues. Here the CDR3 DNA reads TGTGCCAGCAGCCTTCCGGGACAGGGGAAATACGAGCAGTACTTC. Residues: CASSLPGQGKYEQYF.

This clonotype was counted many times. V gene TRBV7-9 combines with J gene TRBJ1-2, with D perhaps matching TRBD1 (5 bases). CDR3 length: 16 amino acids. Germline V gene sequence: CDR1 SEHNR, CDR2 FQNEAQ (reference sequence). The ends were cut back, 4 bases at V and 7 bases at J, with 22 bases in the middle. The CDR3, as DNA: TGTGCCAGCAGCTCCATAACATGGGGGGTAATTGGTGGCTACACCTTC. Protein sequence: CASSSITWGVIGGYTF.

The V call is TRBV14, the J call TRBJ1-1; 8 bases match TRBD1. V shed 4 bases, J shed 6 bases, and the junction held 4 bases outside the gene matches. The CDR3 is 13 amino acids. Germline V gives CDR1 SGHDN, CDR2 FVKESK. The CDR3 spells CASSRQGRAEAFF. In DNA form, the CDR3 reads TGTGCCAGCAGCCGACAGGGGCGGGCTGAAGCTTTCTTT.

This clonotype was recorded a few times. The V and J genes are TRBV6-1 and TRBJ1-6, with 8 bases matching TRBD1. The germline gives CDR1 MNHNS, CDR2 SASEGT. The V and J ends lost 2 bases and 9 bases, in that order; junction bases with no gene match: 6. The CDR3 runs 15 residues. The CDR3 DNA is TGTGCCAGCAGTGAATTGGGGCAGGGGGCTTCACCCCTCCACTTT. The encoded protein is CASSELGQGASPLHF.

This clonotype has at least ten counts. The rearrangement joins TRBV7-9 to TRBJ2-1; perhaps TRBD1 as D (6 bases). The CDR3 length is 15 residues. CDR1 is SEHNR and CDR2 is FQNEAQ in the germline V gene (reference sequence). V was pared by 1 base and J by 4 bases, with 11 bases between. The CDR3 protein is CASSLGGLGYNEQFF. CDR3 DNA: TGTGCCAGCAGCTTAGGGGGGCTCGGATACAATGAGCAGTTCTTC.

This clonotype was seen only a few times. The chain has TRBV5-1 and TRBJ2-7; perhaps TRBD1 as D (6 bases). This CDR3 is 13 amino acids long. Trimming left V 1 base short and J 12 bases short, with 17 bases between. Germline V CDR1 and CDR2: SGHRS, YFSETQ. In DNA form, the CDR3 reads TGCGCCAGCAGCTTGCTGACAGGCGCCCTGTGGTACTTC. Protein sequence: CASSLLTGALWYF. Complete variable domain (other parts from reference TRBV5-1 and TRBJ2-7): KAGVTQTPRYLIKTRGQQVTLSCSPISGHRSVSWYQQTPGQGLQFLFEYFSETQRNKGNFPGRFSGRQFSNSRSEMNVSTLELGDSALYLCASSLLTGALWYFGPGTRLTVT.

This clonotype was seen a few times. The chain couples TRBV18 to TRBJ2-5; no clear D gene. Trimming left V 1 base short and J 4 bases short, with 16 bases between. Germline V gene data show CDR1 as KGHSH and CDR2 as LQKENI. The CDR3 has 16 amino acids. CDR3 amino acids: CASSPRHVTGPETQYF. The CDR3 DNA reads TGTGCCAGCTCACCACGTCACGTTACGGGTCCAGAGACCCAGTACTTC.

A note on this clonotype: At one end the junction does not follow the germline gene, possibly because of a read error. J is TRBJ2-7 and V is TRBV7-9; possible D gene TRBD2, 5 bases. CDR1 is SEHNR, CDR2 FQNEAQ, per germline (reference sequence). This CDR3 contains 15 residues. CDR3 nucleotide sequence: TGTGCCAGCAGCTTAGCCGATGTGAAGGCCGCCAAGCGGCACTTC. This sequence encodes CASSLADVKAAKRHF.

This clonotype was observed a handful of times. The chain employs TRBV4-2 and TRBJ1-5; 10 nucleotides align to TRBD1. Losses at the gene ends were 4 bases for V and 7 bases for J; bases not matched to a gene: 4. This CDR3 contains 14 residues. Germline CDR1 and CDR2: LGHNA and YNFKEQ. CDR3: CASSPGTGEQPQHF. The CDR3 DNA follows: TGTGCCAGCAGCCCAGGGACAGGGGAACAGCCCCAGCATTTT.

This clonotype showed up many times. V usage is TRBV7-3 and J usage is TRBJ2-1; D is perhaps TRBD1 (6 bases). The length of the CDR3 is 15 residues. Germline CDR1 and CDR2: SGHTA and FQGTGA. V lost 2 bases and J lost 1, with 9 bases in between. The CDR3 spells CASSLGQGSYNEQFF. The DNA for the CDR3 is TGTGCCAGCAGCTTAGGGCAGGGGTCCTACAATGAGCAGTTCTTC.

The J gene is TRBJ2-7, the V gene TRBV23-1; 7 bases align to TRBD2. TRBV23-1 qualifies as an ORF whose function is uncertain. The CDR3 has 16 amino acids. With 4 bases clipped from V and 0 bases from J, the junction kept 9 bases outside the gene matches. The chain's CDR3 is CASSPVVAGDSYEQYF. For the CDR3, the DNA is TGCGCCAGCAGTCCCGTCGTAGCGGGTGACTCCTACGAGCAGTACTTC.

The table lists this clonotype with a few counts. The chain combines TRBV5-1 with TRBJ1-1; TRBD1 is a possible D gene (6 bases). CDR1 SGHRS and CDR2 YFSETQ come from the germline V gene. V lost 2 bases to trimming and J lost 4 bases, with 12 bases between them. The CDR3 has 14 amino acids. The CDR3 here is CASSFGNRATEAFF. The CDR3 bases are TGCGCCAGCAGCTTCGGGAACAGGGCCACTGAAGCTTTCTTT.

This clonotype has more than one count but fewer than ten. The chain joins TRBV24-1 to TRBJ2-1; TRBD2 aligns across 12 bases. Germline loops: CDR1 KGHDR, CDR2 SFDVKD. Trimming at V came to 4 bases and at J to 8 bases, leaving 8 bases not matched to a gene. The CDR3 loop spans 16 amino acids. CDR3 loop: CATSDRTSGMFHEQFF. Here the CDR3 DNA reads TGTGCCACCAGTGACAGGACTAGCGGGATGTTCCATGAGCAGTTCTTC.

This clonotype came up once. The rearrangement uses TRBV7-2 and TRBJ1-2; a possible D gene is TRBD1 (5 bases). This CDR3 spans 15 amino acids. Trimming shortened V by 5 bases and J by 4 bases, and 17 bases separated the two germline ends. CDR1 and CDR2 from the germline V gene are SGHTA and FQGNSA. The CDR3 reads CASSPTLGDSYGYTF. The CDR3 coding sequence is TGTGCCAGCAGCCCCACGCTAGGGGATTCCTATGGCTACACCTTC.

The J gene is TRBJ1-1, the V gene TRBV7-8; 11 nucleotides agree with TRBD1. CDR3 length: 15 residues. V shed 4 bases, J shed 10 bases, and the junction held 11 bases outside the gene matches. In germline, CDR1 is SGHVS, CDR2 FQNEAQ. The CDR3: CASSSYPGQGVSAFF. The CDR3 nucleotides read TGTGCCAGCAGCTCATACCCGGGACAGGGGGTCTCAGCTTTCTTT.

This rearrangement joins TRBV3-1 to TRBJ1-1, with D perhaps matching TRBD1 (5 bases). The V end lost 1 base, the J end lost 3 bases, and 15 bases lay between the germline ends. The CDR3 has 16 residues. Germline CDR1 reads LGHDT; CDR2 reads YNNKEL (reference sequence). The CDR3 DNA reads TGTGCCAGCAGCCAAGTCGGGGAGGGGTATCACACTGAAGCTTTCTTT. Its translation is CASSQVGEGYHTEAFF.

This clonotype was observed a handful of times. This chain uses TRBV20-1 with TRBJ2-5; D possibly uses TRBD1 or TRBD2 (6 bases each). Germline lookup yields CDR1 DFQATT and CDR2 SNEGSKA (reference sequence). Trimming pared 1 base from V and 2 bases from J, leaving 8 bases between. CDR3 length: 13 amino acids. CDR3 coding DNA: TGCAGTGCTAGAGGGGGGGCTCAAGAGACCCAGTACTTC. Translation gives CSARGGAQETQYF.

This clonotype was recorded only once. V is TRBV7-6 and J is TRBJ2-5; unclear D gene. With 5 bases removed from V and 3 bases from J, the gap between germline ends came to 10 bases. Germline V gene sequence: CDR1 SGHVS, CDR2 FNYEAQ. The CDR3 consists of 13 residues. CDR3 bases: TGTGCCAGCAGCCCTCAGATAGAAGAGACCCAGTACTTC. Its protein product is CASSPQIEETQYF.

This clonotype appeared a few times. The CDR3 region is CASTFEGARTEAFF. The CDR3, as DNA: TGTGCCAGTACCTTTGAGGGGGCGAGGACTGAAGCTTTCTTT. This chain connects TRBV19 to TRBJ1-1, with 7 bases fitting TRBD1. From germline, CDR1 is LNHDA and CDR2 SQIVND (reference sequence). This CDR3 contains 14 residues. V was pared by 7 bases and J by 5 bases, with 10 bases of the junction left unmatched. Supplemented by reference TRBV19 and TRBJ1-1, the full variable domain reads DGGITQSPKYLFRKEGQNVTLSCEQNLNHDAMYWYRQDPGQGLRLIYYSQIVNDFQKGDIAEGYSVSREKKESFPLTVTSAQKNPTAFYLCASTFEGARTEAFFGQGTRLTVV.

The V call is TRBV4-2, the J call TRBJ1-3, with D possibly matching TRBD1 (6 bases). This CDR3 has 16 amino acids. The V end lost 4 bases, the J end lost 0 bases, and 13 bases lay between the germline ends. Germline CDR1 and CDR2: LGHNA and YNFKEQ. CDR3 coding DNA: TGTGCCAGCAGCCCCTCTTTGGACAGCTCTGGAAACACCATATATTTT. Its translation is CASSPSLDSSGNTIYF.

This clonotype was detected only a few times. The chain is built from TRBV12-3 or TRBV12-4 and TRBJ1-2; 8 nucleotides line up with TRBD1. The CDR3 runs to 16 residues. J lost 4 bases, V lost 5 bases, and 12 bases had no gene match. The CDR3 nucleotides read TGTGCCAGCAGTCTCGGATACAGGACAGGGAGCTATGGCTACACCTTC. Protein sequence: CASSLGYRTGSYGYTF.

This clonotype was detected ten times or more. The V and J genes are TRBV20-1 and TRBJ2-1; D uncertain. Looked up from germline, CDR1 is DFQATT and CDR2 is SNEGSKA (reference sequence). V was cut by 0 bases and J by 8 bases, with 20 bases left in between. This CDR3 comprises 16 residues. The CDR3 spells CSARDRIGPRSDEQFF. CDR3 sequence (DNA): TGCAGTGCTAGAGACCGCATTGGCCCCCGATCGGATGAGCAGTTCTTC.

V gene TRBV18 combines with J gene TRBJ1-2; the match to TRBD1 covers 7 bases. The trim removed 2 bases at V and 3 bases at J, leaving 6 bases unmatched. The CDR3 consists of 15 residues. The germline V gene encodes CDR1 KGHSH and CDR2 LQKENI. CDR3 sequence (DNA): TGTGCCAGCTCACCATTCTCCCAGGGGGACTATGGCTACACCTTC. Protein product: CASSPFSQGDYGYTF.

The rearrangement uses TRBV24-1 and TRBJ1-4, with 7 positions matching TRBD1. The germline gives CDR1 KGHDR, CDR2 SFDVKD. The V segment lost 3 bases and the J segment 7 bases; nucleotides outside the gene matches: 22. There are 20 residues in the CDR3. The CDR3 coding sequence is TGTGCCACCAGTGATCCCCGGGACAGCCTCAAGTCATCAACTTGTGAAAAACTGTTTTTT. Translation: CATSDPRDSLKSSTCEKLFF.

A few counts support this clonotype. The chain is built from TRBV6-5 and TRBJ2-2; TRBD1 is a possible D gene (5 bases). The germline V and J ends were trimmed by 1 base and 4 bases, with 16 bases remaining between them. Germline CDR1 is MNHEY and CDR2 is SVGAGI. CDR3 size: 17 residues. CDR3 DNA sequence: TGTGCCAGCAGTTACTGGCCAGGGCTGATTAGCACCGGGGAGCTGTTTTTT. Amino acid sequence: CASSYWPGLISTGELFF.

CDR3 amino acids: CSVESGTGSYEQYF. CDR3 nucleotide sequence: TGCAGCGTTGAGTCCGGGACAGGTTCCTACGAGCAGTACTTC. V is TRBV29-1 and J is TRBJ2-7; 8 positions agree with TRBD1. The CDR3 totals 14 residues. CDR1 and CDR2 from the germline V gene are SQVTM and ANQGSEA. With V trimmed by 3 bases and J by 1 base, 5 bases remained unmatched.